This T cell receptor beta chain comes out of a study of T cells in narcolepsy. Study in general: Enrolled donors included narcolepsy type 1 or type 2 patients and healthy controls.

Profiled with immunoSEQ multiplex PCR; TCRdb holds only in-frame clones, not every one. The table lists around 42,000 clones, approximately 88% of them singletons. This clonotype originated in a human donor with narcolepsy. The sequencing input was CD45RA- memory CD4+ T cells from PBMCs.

The CDR3 is CASSLDRNSHYGYTF. The DNA for the CDR3 is TGTGCCAGCAGCTTAGATCGTAACAGCCACTATGGCTACACCTTC. This chain connects TRBV11-2 to TRBJ1-2; no clear D. The CDR3 runs to 15 residues. Looked up from germline, CDR1 is SGHAT and CDR2 is FQNNGV. V dropped 0 bases and J dropped 3 bases, with 11 bases sitting between them.